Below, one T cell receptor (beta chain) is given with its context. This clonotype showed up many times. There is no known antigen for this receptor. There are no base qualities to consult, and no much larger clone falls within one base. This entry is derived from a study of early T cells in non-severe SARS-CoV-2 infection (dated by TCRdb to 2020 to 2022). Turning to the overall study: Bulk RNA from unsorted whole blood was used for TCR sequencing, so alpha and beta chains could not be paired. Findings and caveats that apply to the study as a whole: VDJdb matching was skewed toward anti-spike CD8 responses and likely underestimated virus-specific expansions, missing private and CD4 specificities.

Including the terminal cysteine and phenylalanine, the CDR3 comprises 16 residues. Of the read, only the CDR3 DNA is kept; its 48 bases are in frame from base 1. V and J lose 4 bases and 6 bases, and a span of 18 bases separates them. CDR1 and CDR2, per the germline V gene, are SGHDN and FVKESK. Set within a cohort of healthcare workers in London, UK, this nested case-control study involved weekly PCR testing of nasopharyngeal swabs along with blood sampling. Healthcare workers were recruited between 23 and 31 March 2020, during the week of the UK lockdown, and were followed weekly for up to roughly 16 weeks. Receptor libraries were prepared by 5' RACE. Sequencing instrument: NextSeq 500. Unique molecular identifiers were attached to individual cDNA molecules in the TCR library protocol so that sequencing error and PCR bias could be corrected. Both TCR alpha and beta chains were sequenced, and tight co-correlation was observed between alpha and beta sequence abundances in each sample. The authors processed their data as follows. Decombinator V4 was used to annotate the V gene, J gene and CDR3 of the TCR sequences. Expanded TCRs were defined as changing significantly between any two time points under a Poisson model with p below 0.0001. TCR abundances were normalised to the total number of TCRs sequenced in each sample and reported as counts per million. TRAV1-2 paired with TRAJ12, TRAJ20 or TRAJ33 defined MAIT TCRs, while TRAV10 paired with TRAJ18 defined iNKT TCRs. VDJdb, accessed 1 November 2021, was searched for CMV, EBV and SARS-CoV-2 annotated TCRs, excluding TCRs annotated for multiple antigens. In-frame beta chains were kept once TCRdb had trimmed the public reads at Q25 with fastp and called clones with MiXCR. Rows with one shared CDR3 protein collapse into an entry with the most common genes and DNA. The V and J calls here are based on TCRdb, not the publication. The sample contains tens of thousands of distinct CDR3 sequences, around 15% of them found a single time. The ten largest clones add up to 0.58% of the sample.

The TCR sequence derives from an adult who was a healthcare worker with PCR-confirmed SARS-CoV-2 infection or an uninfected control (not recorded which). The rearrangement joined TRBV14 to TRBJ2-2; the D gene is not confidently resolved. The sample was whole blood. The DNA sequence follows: TGTGCCAGCAGCCTTGGCGGACGGATATCACCCGGGGAGCTGTTTTTT. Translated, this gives CASSLGGRISPGELFF.